Listed here is a single T cell receptor beta chain. The data belong to a study of blood T cell repertoires in COVID-19. Germline values: CDR1 MDHEN, CDR2 SYDVKM. This CDR3 region has 13 residues. Trimming took 1 base from V and 10 from J, leaving 11 bases between them. Some clones are missing from TCRdb's copy, which holds only in-frame ones; the method was immunoSEQ multiplex PCR. This repertoire shows about 140,000 clones, more than 65% found once; its top ten account for roughly 8%. The chain carries TRBV28 and TRBJ2-1, with D possibly matching TRBD2 (5 bases). This receptor was obtained from a human donor in a cohort sampled during active COVID-19. Sequenced material: peripheral blood. DNA of the CDR3: TGTGCCAGCAGTTTATCGGGGATACAAGAGCAGTTCTTC. Protein sequence: CASSLSGIQEQFF.